Following are 16 T cell receptor beta chains from one sample sequenced in a study of blood T cells in healthy people across ages. It was with a sample-barcoded 5' primer and a J-beta primer mix that a second PCR of roughly 7 to 12 cycles was run. TCRdb reprocessed the 5' RACE reads via MiXCR and lists one record per CDR3 protein. In the table there are 1.5 million to 1.9 million distinct CDR3 sequences, 35% to 45% of which are singletons. The sample consisted of blood. These receptors were collected from a woman between 18 and 30 years old in good health.

The V and J genes are TRBV11-2 and TRBJ1-2, with D possibly TRBD1 on 5 matching bases. CDR1 and CDR2 from the germline V gene are SGHAT and FQNNGV. CDR3 length: 11 residues. Between the trimmed V and J ends, which lost 9 bases and 7 bases, there was a span of 12 bases. The CDR3: CASGGYGGYTF. The CDR3 nucleotides are TGTGCCAGTGGGGGGTACGGTGGCTACACCTTC.

V and J are TRBV27 and TRBJ2-1, with TRBD1 matching over 8 bases. Germline V CDR1 and CDR2: MNHEY, SMNVEV (reference sequence). This CDR3 is built from 15 residues. Losses at the gene ends were 7 bases for V and 6 bases for J; bases not matched to a gene: 11. For the CDR3, the DNA is TGTGCCAGCACTATAACAGGGGGACGGGCCAATGAGCAGTTCTTC. Translated, it gives CASTITGGRANEQFF.

V is TRBV7-2 and J is TRBJ2-7; possible D gene TRBD1, 6 bases. With 7 bases removed from V and 4 bases from J, the gap between germline ends came to 17 bases. Germline V gives CDR1 SGHTA, CDR2 FQGNSA. The CDR3 is 14 residues long. For the CDR3, the DNA is TGTGCCAGCATCCTTGGACAGAGGAGATACGAGCAGTACTTC. It translates to CASILGQRRYEQYF.

The J gene is TRBJ2-7, the V gene TRBV20-1; D is possibly TRBD1 or TRBD2 (5 bases each). Germline V gene lookup returns CDR1 DFQATT and CDR2 SNEGSKA (reference sequence). V was clipped by 2 bases and J by 2 bases, with 13 bases between them. The CDR3 has 14 amino acids. CDR3 DNA sequence: TGCAGTGCTAGACCCCGGGACCACCCCTACGAGCAGTACTTC. It codes for CSARPRDHPYEQYF.

Notes on this clonotype: This CDR3 fails to terminate in the conserved phenylalanine or tryptophan, so it likely reflects a read error. This chain links TRBV5-1 with TRBJ2-5; 14 bases are a match to TRBD2. Looked up from germline, CDR1 is SGHRS and CDR2 is YFSETQ. V lost 4 bases to trimming and J lost 5 bases; unmatched junction nucleotides: 7. This CDR3 has 16 residues. CDR3: CASSMGLAGALETQYY. The CDR3 DNA follows: TGCGCCAGCAGCATGGGACTAGCGGGAGCACTTGAGACCCAGTACTAC.

The V and J genes are TRBV7-2 and TRBJ1-4, with TRBD1 as a possible D gene (5 bases). Germline-derived CDR1 and CDR2 are SGHTA and FQGNSA. Trimming stripped 5 bases from V and 6 bases from J, with 10 bases between. The CDR3 spans 13 residues. The CDR3 nucleotides are TGTGCCAGCAGCCCGCGGGGCTATGAAAAACTGTTTTTT. This gives the protein CASSPRGYEKLFF.

The chain recombines TRBV6-2 or TRBV6-3 with TRBJ1-2; D is ambiguous. Germline CDR1 and CDR2: MNHEY and SVGEGT. CDR3 length equals 15 residues. The V end lost 2 bases, the J end lost 4 bases, and 14 bases lay between the germline ends. CDR3 coding DNA: TGTGCCAGCAGTTACGAGGGCAGCCAAATCTATGGCTACACCTTC. Encoded protein: CASSYEGSQIYGYTF.

The V call is TRBV16, the J call TRBJ1-4; D call uncertain. Germline V gene sequence: CDR1 KGHSY, CDR2 FQNENV. Trimming took off 0 bases at V and 0 bases at J, with 14 bases between the two ends. The CDR3 consists of 18 residues. CDR3 DNA sequence: TGTGCCAGCAGCCAATCTGTAGGCAGCCGCTCAACTAATGAAAAACTGTTTTTT. Residues: CASSQSVGSRSTNEKLFF. The full variable domain, in which reference TRBV16 and TRBJ1-4 provide the parts outside the CDR3, is GEEVAQTPKHLVRGEGQKAKLYCAPIKGHSYVFWYQQVLKNEFKFLISFQNENVFDETGMPKERFSAKCLPNSPCSLEIQATKLEDSAVYFCASSQSVGSRSTNEKLFFGSGTQLSVL.

The rearrangement links TRBV15 to TRBJ2-7; possible D gene TRBD2, 5 bases. The DNA end favors TRBJ2-4, so the J call may be wrong. The germline gives CDR1 LNHNV, CDR2 YYDKDF (reference sequence). This CDR3 comprises 15 residues. The CDR3: CATSRDPGNLNIQYF. The CDR3 DNA reads as TGTGCCACCAGCAGAGATCCCGGGAATTTAAACATTCAGTACTTC.

This chain uses TRBV21-1 with TRBJ1-1; TRBD1 reflects the table's D call only, with no check against the DNA. TRBV21-1 counts as a pseudogene. The CDR3 has 17 residues. The CDR3 region is CASSGGQGTRANTEAFF. CDR3 DNA sequence: TGTGCCAGCAGCGGGGGACAGGGAACACGAGCGAACACTGAAGCTTTCTTT.

This rearrangement joins TRBV12-3 or TRBV12-4 to TRBJ2-1, with 10 positions matching TRBD2. This CDR3 region has 14 residues. V lost 4 bases and J lost 8; bases outside the gene matches: 5. CDR3 DNA sequence: TGTGCCAGCAGTTCAGGGACTAGCGTCGATGAGCAGTTCTTC. This gives the protein CASSSGTSVDEQFF.

This clonotype has just one count. The rearrangement uses TRBV20-1 and TRBJ1-1, with D perhaps TRBD1 (6 bases). Trimming left V 2 bases short and J 5 bases short, with 12 bases between. The germline V gene encodes CDR1 DFQATT and CDR2 SNEGSKA (reference sequence). This CDR3 region has 13 residues. For the CDR3, the DNA is TGCAGTGCTAGAAAATGGGGGCATACTGAAGCTTTCTTT. It yields the protein CSARKWGHTEAFF.

This clonotype has just a few counts. The V gene is TRBV29-1, the J gene TRBJ2-3; possible D gene TRBD1, 6 bases. The CDR3 is made up of 13 amino acids. V was shortened by 3 bases and J by 0 bases, with 7 bases between the two germline ends. Germline CDR1 is SQVTM and CDR2 is ANQGSEA. The CDR3 region is CSVEGASTDTQYF. The CDR3 bases are TGCAGCGTTGAGGGGGCCAGCACAGATACGCAGTATTTT.

The count of this clonotype is one. The gene calls are TRBV12-3 or TRBV12-4 and TRBJ2-3, with D tentatively TRBD2 (5 bases). Trimming stripped 10 bases from V and 0 bases from J, with 14 bases between. The CDR3 covers 14 residues. CDR3 residues: CATRTRGSTDTQYF. The CDR3 nucleotides read TGTGCCACGCGGACTCGGGGTAGCACAGATACGCAGTATTTT.

This clonotype was observed a handful of times. The V gene is TRBV2, the J gene TRBJ2-1, with 7 bases fitting TRBD2. With V trimmed by 1 base and J by 4 bases, 10 bases remained unmatched. Germline V CDR1 and CDR2: SNHLY, FYNNEI. This CDR3 has 17 residues. The CDR3 is CASSEESGLVSYNEQFF. CDR3 nucleotide sequence: TGTGCCAGCAGTGAAGAGAGCGGACTAGTATCTTACAATGAGCAGTTCTTC.

The V gene is TRBV7-9, the J gene TRBJ2-1; D call uncertain. Trimming pared 0 bases from V and 8 bases from J, leaving 8 bases between. The CDR3 consists of 13 residues. Germline CDR1 SEHNR, CDR2 FQNEAQ (reference sequence). In DNA, the CDR3 is TGTGCCAGCAGCTTAGCCAGCGAGCATGAGCAGTTCTTC. As protein: CASSLASEHEQFF. The variable domain in full, completed from reference TRBV7-9 and TRBJ2-1, reads DTGVSQNPRHKITKRGQNVTFRCDPISEHNRLYWYRQTLGQGPEFLTYFQNEAQLEKSRLLSDRFSAERPKGSFSTLEIQRTEQGDSAMYLCASSLASEHEQFFGPGTRLTVL.